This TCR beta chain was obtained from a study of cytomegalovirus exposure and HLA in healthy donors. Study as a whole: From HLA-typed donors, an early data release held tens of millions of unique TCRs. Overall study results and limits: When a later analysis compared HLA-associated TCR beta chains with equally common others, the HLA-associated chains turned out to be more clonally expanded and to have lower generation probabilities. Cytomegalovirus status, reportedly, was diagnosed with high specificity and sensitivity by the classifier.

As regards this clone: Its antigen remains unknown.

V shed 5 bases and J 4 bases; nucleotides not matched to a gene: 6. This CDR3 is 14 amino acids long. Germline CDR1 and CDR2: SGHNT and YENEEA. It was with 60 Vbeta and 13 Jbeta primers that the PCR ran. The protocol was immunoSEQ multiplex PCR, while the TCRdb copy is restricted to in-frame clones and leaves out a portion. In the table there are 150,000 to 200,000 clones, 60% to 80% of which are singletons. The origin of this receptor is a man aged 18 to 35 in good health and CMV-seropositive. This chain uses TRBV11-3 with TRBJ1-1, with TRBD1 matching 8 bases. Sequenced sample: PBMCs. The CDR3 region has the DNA TGTGCCAGCAGCGTAGTAACAGGGGGCACTGAAGCTTTCTTT. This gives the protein CASSVVTGGTEAFF.